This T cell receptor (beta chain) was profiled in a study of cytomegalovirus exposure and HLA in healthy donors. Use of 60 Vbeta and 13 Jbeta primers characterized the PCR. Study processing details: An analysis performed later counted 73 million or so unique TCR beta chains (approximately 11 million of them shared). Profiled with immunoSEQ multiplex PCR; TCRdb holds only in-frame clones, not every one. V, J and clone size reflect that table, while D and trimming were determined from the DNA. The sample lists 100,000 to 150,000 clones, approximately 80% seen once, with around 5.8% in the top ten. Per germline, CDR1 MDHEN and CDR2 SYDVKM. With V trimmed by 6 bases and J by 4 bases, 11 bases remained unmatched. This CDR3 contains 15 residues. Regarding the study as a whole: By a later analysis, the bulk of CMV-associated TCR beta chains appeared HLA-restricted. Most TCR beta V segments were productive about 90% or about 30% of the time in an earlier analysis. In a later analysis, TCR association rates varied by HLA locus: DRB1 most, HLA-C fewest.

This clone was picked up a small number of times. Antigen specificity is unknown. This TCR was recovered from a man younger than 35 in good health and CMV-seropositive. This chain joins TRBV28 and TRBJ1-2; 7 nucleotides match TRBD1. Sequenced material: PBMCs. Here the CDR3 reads CASRFIRGSGYGYTF. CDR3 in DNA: TGTGCCAGCAGATTTATCAGGGGGTCAGGCTATGGCTACACCTTC.